These 14 T cell receptor beta chains originate from one sample sequenced in a study of shared clonotypes between healthy human individuals. Only CD45RO-negative cells positively selected for CCR7 counted as naive CD8 cells, so terminally differentiated effector memory CD45RA+ cells were excluded. Method: immunoSEQ multiplex PCR; TCRdb's copy keeps in-frame clones and lacks some. This sample has roughly 2,000,000 clones, with roughly 95% found just once. The sample was naive CD8+ T cells sorted from blood. Every receptor here comes from a man between 18 and 29 years old in good health.

V and J are TRBV9 and TRBJ1-1; D not certain. Germline CDR1 and CDR2: SGDLS and YYNGEE. The CDR3 extends over 13 amino acids. Trimming took off 0 bases at V and 6 bases at J, with 9 bases between the two ends. CDR3 nucleotide sequence: TGTGCCAGCAGCGTAGTTGTCAACGCTGAAGCTTTCTTT. This gives the protein CASSVVVNAEAFF.

Worth noting for this clone: The sample holds other DNA sequences that translate to the same CDR3. J is TRBJ2-7 and V is TRBV13; unclear D gene. This CDR3 has 11 amino acids. Germline V gene sequence: CDR1 PRHDT, CDR2 FYEKMQ (reference sequence). The V end lost 5 bases, the J end lost 4 bases, and 6 bases lay between the germline ends. CDR3 in amino acids: CASSNSYEQYF. CDR3 bases: TGTGCCAGCAGCAATTCATACGAGCAGTACTTC.

This clone was seen a single time. The chain has TRBV5-1 and TRBJ1-5; 9 bases line up with TRBD1. Per germline, CDR1 SGHRS and CDR2 YFSETQ. The CDR3 has 17 amino acids. After removal of 0 bases from V and 5 bases from J, the junction contained 9 bases not matched to a gene. This CDR3 is CASSLGVYRGRDQPQHF. CDR3 DNA sequence: TGCGCCAGCAGCTTGGGGGTTTACAGGGGGCGCGATCAGCCCCAGCATTTT.

V and J are TRBV28 and TRBJ1-4, with D tentatively TRBD1 (5 bases). CDR1 is MDHEN and CDR2 is SYDVKM in the germline V gene. Deletions cut 4 bases from V and 0 bases from J, with 15 bases between. This CDR3 is 17 amino acids long. The CDR3 sequence is CASSSLTDTSTNEKLFF. In DNA form, the CDR3 reads TGTGCCAGCAGTTCTCTGACAGACACTTCAACTAATGAAAAACTGTTTTTT.

The chain combines TRBV28 with TRBJ1-5, with D possibly being TRBD1 (5 bases). The CDR3 spans 15 residues. Germline V lookup: CDR1 MDHEN, CDR2 SYDVKM. Trimming removed 6 bases at V and 4 bases at J, with 16 bases between. CDR3 nucleotides: TGTGCCAGCAGCGCCTTAACGGAGGGGAATCAGCCCCAGCATTTT. Protein sequence: CASSALTEGNQPQHF.

The V gene is TRBV7-9, the J gene TRBJ1-3, with D unclear. The CDR3 length is 16 residues. Germline-derived CDR1 and CDR2 are SEHNR and FQNEAQ (reference sequence). The V end lost 1 base, the J end lost 0 bases, and 10 bases lay between the germline ends. CDR3 amino acids: CASSLGGSFSGNTIYF. The DNA of the CDR3 is TGTGCCAGCAGCTTAGGAGGCAGCTTCTCTGGAAACACCATATATTTT.

The V gene is TRBV14, the J gene TRBJ2-2; D ambiguous. Trimming took off 1 base at V and 4 bases at J, with 7 bases between the two ends. The CDR3 spans 14 residues. Germline-derived CDR1 and CDR2 are SGHDN and FVKESK. The CDR3 nucleotides are TGTGCCAGCAGCCAAGCGGCCAGCACCGGGGAGCTGTTTTTT. Its translation is CASSQAASTGELFF.

In regard to this clone: Distinct nucleotide sequences in the sample also encode this CDR3. The chain joins TRBV5-6 to TRBJ1-6; no clear D. Germline assignment: CDR1 SGHDT and CDR2 YYEEEE. Trimming removed 5 bases at V and 9 bases at J, with 9 bases between. This CDR3 is 12 amino acids long. The DNA for the CDR3 is TGTGCCAGCAGTTCGGGGTCTTCACCCCTCCACTTT. Translated, it gives CASSSGSSPLHF.

The chain combines TRBV7-9 with TRBJ1-4, with D unclear. This CDR3 comprises 14 residues. Trimming removed 2 bases from V and 5 bases from J, with 9 bases in between. Per germline, CDR1 SEHNR and CDR2 FQNEAQ (reference sequence). CDR3 nucleotide sequence: TGTGCCAGCAGCTTACCGGGCCCGAATGAAAAACTGTTTTTT. Protein: CASSLPGPNEKLFF. The full variable domain, completed using reference TRBV7-9 and TRBJ1-4, is DTGVSQNPRHKITKRGQNVTFRCDPISEHNRLYWYRQTLGQGPEFLTYFQNEAQLEKSRLLSDRFSAERPKGSFSTLEIQRTEQGDSAMYLCASSLPGPNEKLFFGSGTQLSVL.

This clone was recorded once. The chain carries TRBV30 and TRBJ2-1; D may be TRBD2 (7 bases). The V gene lost 4 bases and the J gene lost 6 bases, with 19 bases spanning the gap. The CDR3 covers 15 residues. CDR1 GTSNPN and CDR2 SVGIG come from the germline V gene (reference sequence). CDR3 in amino acids: CAWIMGGAFGNEQFF. CDR3 bases: TGTGCCTGGATTATGGGGGGGGCCTTTGGCAATGAGCAGTTCTTC.

V and J are TRBV7-6 and TRBJ2-1; 8 positions agree with TRBD1. CDR1 SGHVS and CDR2 FNYEAQ come from the germline V gene. V was pared by 4 bases and J by 7 bases, with 12 bases of the junction left unmatched. The CDR3 length is 16 residues. For the CDR3, the DNA is TGTGCCAGCAGCTCCACTGTGGGACAGGTATCAAATGAGCAGTTCTTC. Translation gives CASSSTVGQVSNEQFF.

With regard to this clone: The sample contains more than one DNA sequence encoding this CDR3. The chain is built from TRBV27 and TRBJ2-7; D gene uncertain. Germline CDR1 MNHEY, CDR2 SMNVEV (reference sequence). The CDR3 loop spans 11 amino acids. Between the trimmed V and J ends, which lost 3 bases and 7 bases, there was a span of 7 bases. The CDR3 reads CASSFGLEQYF. The CDR3 bases are TGTGCCAGCAGTTTCGGCTTAGAGCAGTACTTC.

This chain links TRBV7-2 with TRBJ2-3; TRBD2 aligns across 9 bases. The ends lost 6 bases at V and 4 bases at J; junction bases unmatched: 11. The CDR3 covers 16 residues. The germline V gene encodes CDR1 SGHTA and CDR2 FQGNSA. Here the CDR3 reads CASRQISGRSPDTQYF. Written as DNA, the CDR3 is TGTGCCAGCAGGCAAATTAGCGGGAGATCCCCAGATACGCAGTATTTT.

Concerning this clone itself: One end of the junction varies from germline; a read error may be responsible. The chain carries TRBV7-9 and TRBJ2-7, with 8 bases fitting TRBD2. Per the germline V gene, CDR1 is SEHNR and CDR2 is FQNEAQ (reference sequence). The CDR3 covers 14 residues. This CDR3 is CASSQSGSSHEQYF. In nucleotides, the CDR3 is TGTGCCAGCAGCCAGAGCGGGAGCTCCCACGAGCAGTACTTC.